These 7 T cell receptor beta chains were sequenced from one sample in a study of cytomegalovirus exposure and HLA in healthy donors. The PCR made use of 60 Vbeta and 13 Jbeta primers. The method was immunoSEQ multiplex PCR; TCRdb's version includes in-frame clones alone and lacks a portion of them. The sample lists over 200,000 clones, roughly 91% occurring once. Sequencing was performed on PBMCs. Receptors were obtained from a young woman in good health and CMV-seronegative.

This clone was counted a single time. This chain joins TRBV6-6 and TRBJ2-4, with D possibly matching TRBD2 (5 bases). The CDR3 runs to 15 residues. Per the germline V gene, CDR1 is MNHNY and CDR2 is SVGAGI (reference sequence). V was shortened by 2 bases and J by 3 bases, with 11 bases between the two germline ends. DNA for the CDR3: TGTGCCAGCAGTTACCGGGGTGACGGCAAAAACATTCAGTACTTC. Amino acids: CASSYRGDGKNIQYF.

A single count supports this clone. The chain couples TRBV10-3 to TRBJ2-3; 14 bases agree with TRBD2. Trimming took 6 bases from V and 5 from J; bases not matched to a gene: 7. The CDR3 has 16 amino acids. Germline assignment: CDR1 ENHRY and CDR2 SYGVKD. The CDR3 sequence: CAIRPTSGRAKDTQYF. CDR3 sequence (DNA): TGTGCCATCAGGCCGACTAGCGGGAGGGCCAAAGATACGCAGTATTTT.

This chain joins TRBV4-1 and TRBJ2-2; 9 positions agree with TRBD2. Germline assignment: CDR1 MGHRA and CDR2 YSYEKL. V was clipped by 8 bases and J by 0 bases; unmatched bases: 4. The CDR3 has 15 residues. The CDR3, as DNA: TGCGCCAGCGCGACTAGCGGATCGAACACCGGGGAGCTGTTTTTT. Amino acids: CASATSGSNTGELFF.

In DNA form, the CDR3 reads TGCGCCAGCAGCTTGGGTTCGGTTTACAATGAGCAGTTCTTC. It specifies CASSLGSVYNEQFF. The rearrangement joins TRBV5-1 to TRBJ2-1; D is uncertain. V lost 0 bases to trimming and J lost 4 bases, with 8 bases between them. The CDR3 consists of 14 residues. CDR1 and CDR2 (germline): SGHRS, YFSETQ.

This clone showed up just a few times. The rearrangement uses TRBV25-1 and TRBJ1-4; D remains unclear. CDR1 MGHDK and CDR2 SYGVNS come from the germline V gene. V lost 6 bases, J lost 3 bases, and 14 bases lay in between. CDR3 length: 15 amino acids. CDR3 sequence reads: CASRGDGGANEKLFF. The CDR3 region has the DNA TGTGCCAGCAGGGGAGACGGCGGTGCTAATGAAAAACTGTTTTTT.

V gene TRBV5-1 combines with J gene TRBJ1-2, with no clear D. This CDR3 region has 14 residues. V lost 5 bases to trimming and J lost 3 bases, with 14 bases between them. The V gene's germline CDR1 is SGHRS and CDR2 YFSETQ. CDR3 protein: CASRPSPGHYGYTF. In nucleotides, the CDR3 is TGCGCCAGCAGACCCTCCCCGGGTCACTATGGCTACACCTTC.

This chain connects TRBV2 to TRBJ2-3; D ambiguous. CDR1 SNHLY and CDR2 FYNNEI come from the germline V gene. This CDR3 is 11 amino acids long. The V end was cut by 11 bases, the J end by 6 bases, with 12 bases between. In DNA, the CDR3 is TGTGCCGCGAGCCTAGGTGATACGCAGTATTTT. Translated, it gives CAASLGDTQYF.